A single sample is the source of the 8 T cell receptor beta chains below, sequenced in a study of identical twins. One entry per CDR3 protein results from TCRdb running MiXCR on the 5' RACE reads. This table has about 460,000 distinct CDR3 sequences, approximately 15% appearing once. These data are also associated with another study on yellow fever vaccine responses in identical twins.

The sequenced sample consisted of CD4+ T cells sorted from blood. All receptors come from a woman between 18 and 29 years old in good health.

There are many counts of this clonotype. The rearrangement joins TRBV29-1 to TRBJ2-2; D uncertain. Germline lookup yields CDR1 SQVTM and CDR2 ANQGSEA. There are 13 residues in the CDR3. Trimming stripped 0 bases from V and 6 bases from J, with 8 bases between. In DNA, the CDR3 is TGCAGCGTTGAAGATCAGCTGGCCGGGGAGCTGTTTTTT. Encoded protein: CSVEDQLAGELFF.

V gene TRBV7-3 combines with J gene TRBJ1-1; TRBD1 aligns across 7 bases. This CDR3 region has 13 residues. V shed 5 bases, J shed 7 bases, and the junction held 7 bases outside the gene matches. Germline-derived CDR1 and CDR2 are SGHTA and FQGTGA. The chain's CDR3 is CASSKRDSHEAFF. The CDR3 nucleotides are TGTGCCAGCAGCAAACGGGACAGTCATGAAGCTTTCTTT.

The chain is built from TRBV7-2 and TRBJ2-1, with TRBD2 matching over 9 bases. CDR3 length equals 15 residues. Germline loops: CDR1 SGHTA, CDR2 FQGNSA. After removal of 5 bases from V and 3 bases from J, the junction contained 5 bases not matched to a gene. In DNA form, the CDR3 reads TGTGCCAGCAGCCGAGCGGGAGGCCTCTACAATGAGCAGTTCTTC. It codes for CASSRAGGLYNEQFF.

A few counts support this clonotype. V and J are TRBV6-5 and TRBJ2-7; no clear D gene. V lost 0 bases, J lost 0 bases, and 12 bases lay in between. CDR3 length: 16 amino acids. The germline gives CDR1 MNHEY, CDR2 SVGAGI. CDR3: CASSYSRQVLSYEQYF. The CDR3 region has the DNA TGTGCCAGCAGTTACTCGAGGCAGGTCCTCTCCTACGAGCAGTACTTC.

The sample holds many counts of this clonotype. In DNA, the CDR3 is TGTGCCAGCACCCAGACTAGCGGGGCCACCATTAACAATGAGCAGTTCTTC. Translated, it gives CASTQTSGATINNEQFF. V is TRBV7-2 and J is TRBJ2-1, with TRBD2 matching 11 bases. The CDR3 is 17 amino acids. V shed 7 bases, J shed 5 bases, and the junction held 13 bases outside the gene matches. CDR1 SGHTA and CDR2 FQGNSA come from the germline V gene. Full variable domain (missing parts from reference TRBV7-2 and TRBJ2-1): GAGVSQSPSNKVTEKGKDVELRCDPISGHTALYWYRQSLGQGLEFLIYFQGNSAPDKSGLPSDRFSAERTGGSVSTLTIQRTQQEDSAVYLCASTQTSGATINNEQFFGPGTRLTVL.

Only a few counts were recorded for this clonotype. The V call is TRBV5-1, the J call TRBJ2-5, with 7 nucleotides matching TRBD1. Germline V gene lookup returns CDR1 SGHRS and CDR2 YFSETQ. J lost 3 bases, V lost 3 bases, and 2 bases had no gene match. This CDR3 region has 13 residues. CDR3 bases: TGCGCCAGCAGCTGGGGGACAGAAGAGACCCAGTACTTC. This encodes CASSWGTEETQYF.

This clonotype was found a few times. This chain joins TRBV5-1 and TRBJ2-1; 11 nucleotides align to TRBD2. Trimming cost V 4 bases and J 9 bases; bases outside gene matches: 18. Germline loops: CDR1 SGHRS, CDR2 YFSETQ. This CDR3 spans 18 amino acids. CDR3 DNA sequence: TGCGCCAGCAGCCCGAACCCCCCCCTAGCGGGGGGTCTCGGTGAGCAGTTCTTC. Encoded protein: CASSPNPPLAGGLGEQFF.

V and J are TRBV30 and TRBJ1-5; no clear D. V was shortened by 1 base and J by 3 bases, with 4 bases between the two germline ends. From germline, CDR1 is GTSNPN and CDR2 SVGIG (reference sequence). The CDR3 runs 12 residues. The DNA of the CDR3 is TGTGCCTGGAGTGCTACCAATCAGCCCCAGCATTTT. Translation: CAWSATNQPQHF.